Sequencing of this TCR beta chain was carried out in a study of early T cells in non-severe SARS-CoV-2 infection. Study-wide background: The authors sequenced bulk RNA from unsorted whole blood, leaving chains unpaired.

The TCR library protocol attached unique molecular identifiers to the individual cDNA molecules. One entry per CDR3 protein, called by TCRdb with MiXCR from the 5' RACE reads. Of 65,000 to 85,000 distinct CDR3 sequences listed, less than 15% are singletons. This CDR3 is built from 16 residues. The germline gives CDR1 KGHSH, CDR2 LQKENI. Trimming at V came to 1 base and at J to 2 bases, leaving 5 bases not matched to a gene. Study-level findings and limits: Private and CD4 specificities were missed by VDJdb matching, skewed to anti-spike CD8.

This clonotype showed up many times. The antigen remains unidentified. The sample comprised whole blood. The clonotype comes from an adult who was a healthcare worker with PCR-confirmed SARS-CoV-2 infection or an uninfected control (not recorded which). The gene calls are TRBV18 and TRBJ2-5; 9 nucleotides align to TRBD1. CDR3 bases: TGTGCCAGCTCACCACTTCGACAGGGGGATCAAGAGACCCAGTACTTC. This encodes CASSPLRQGDQETQYF. The complete variable domain, with remaining parts taken from reference TRBV18 and TRBJ2-5, reads NAGVMQNPRHLVRRRGQEARLRCSPMKGHSHVYWYRQLPEEGLKFMVYLQKENIIDESGMPKERFSAEFPKEGPSILRIQQVVRGDSAAYFCASSPLRQGDQETQYFGPGTRLLVL.